Each of the 13 T cell receptor beta chains below was sequenced from the same sample in a study of blood T cell repertoires in COVID-19. Produced via immunoSEQ multiplex PCR; TCRdb's table is partial and in-frame only. The data hold about 150,000 clones, with roughly 82% observed a single time. Specimen: peripheral blood. Receptor source: a woman aged 45-60 years with acute or convalescent COVID-19.

The chain carries TRBV19 and TRBJ2-3; possibly TRBD2 for D (5 bases). Germline V gives CDR1 LNHDA, CDR2 SQIVND (reference sequence). CDR3 size: 14 residues. V lost 5 bases and J lost 2, with 11 bases in between. CDR3 in amino acids: CASSLTAATDTQYF. The DNA of the CDR3 is TGTGCCAGTAGTCTCACAGCGGCCACAGATACGCAGTATTTT.

The genes are TRBV11-2 and TRBJ1-6, with D possibly being TRBD1 (5 bases). V shed 2 bases and J shed 6 bases, with 11 bases lying between them. This CDR3 region has 15 residues. Germline V gene lookup returns CDR1 SGHAT and CDR2 FQNNGV. As DNA, the CDR3 is TGTGCCAGCAGCTTATCAACCCAGGGTAATTCACCCCTCCACTTT. Its protein product is CASSLSTQGNSPLHF.

The rearrangement joins TRBV5-1 to TRBJ1-5; D perhaps matches TRBD1 (5 bases). V was shortened by 0 bases and J by 5 bases, with 9 bases between the two germline ends. The length of the CDR3 is 14 residues. Germline V gene lookup returns CDR1 SGHRS and CDR2 YFSETQ. The CDR3 loop reads CASSLGGGDQPQHF. In nucleotides, the CDR3 is TGCGCCAGCAGCTTGGGTGGGGGGGATCAGCCCCAGCATTTT.

To note about this clone: Other DNA sequences of this sample code for an identical CDR3. V and J are TRBV6-5 and TRBJ1-1, with D possibly being TRBD1 (5 bases). The CDR3 is 12 residues long. Germline loops: CDR1 MNHEY, CDR2 SVGAGI. V lost 5 bases and J lost 4, with 8 bases in between. Written as DNA, the CDR3 is TGTGCCAGCAGTAGCGGGGGCACTGAAGCTTTCTTT. It yields the protein CASSSGGTEAFF.

The chain carries TRBV7-9 and TRBJ1-2; D is undetermined. The CDR3 runs 12 residues. Germline CDR1 is SEHNR and CDR2 is FQNEAQ (reference sequence). Trimming cost V 4 bases and J 2 bases, with 5 bases left between them. CDR3 nucleotide sequence: TGTGCCAGCAGCTCCGGGAACTATGGCTACACCTTC. It codes for CASSSGNYGYTF.

The rearrangement links TRBV6-2 or TRBV6-3 to TRBJ2-1, with 8 bases lining up with TRBD1. Germline CDR1 reads MNHEY; CDR2 reads SVGEGT. This CDR3 spans 16 amino acids. V was pared by 2 bases and J by 2 bases, with 5 bases of the junction left unmatched. This chain's CDR3 is CASSYKTGAPYNEQFF. As DNA, the CDR3 is TGTGCCAGCAGTTACAAGACAGGGGCCCCCTACAATGAGCAGTTCTTC.

J is TRBJ2-7 and V is TRBV29-1; no clear D gene. The length of the CDR3 is 14 residues. Trimming removed 2 bases at V and 2 bases at J, with 13 bases between. In germline, CDR1 is SQVTM, CDR2 ANQGSEA. CDR3 sequence reads: CSVESSSRAYEQYF. CDR3 DNA sequence: TGCAGCGTTGAATCGTCTAGTAGAGCCTACGAGCAGTACTTC.

The chain employs TRBV5-1 and TRBJ2-7; unclear D gene. The CDR3 length is 14 residues. V lost 4 bases to trimming and J lost 4 bases, with 15 bases between them. Per germline, CDR1 SGHRS and CDR2 YFSETQ. The CDR3 sequence is CASSPARKVYEQYF. The CDR3 DNA reads TGCGCCAGCAGCCCCGCGCGGAAAGTGTACGAGCAGTACTTC.

This clone was picked up a small number of times. The chain joins TRBV4-3 to TRBJ2-5, with D unclear. The ends were cut back, 0 bases at V and 5 bases at J, with 7 bases in the middle. The CDR3 extends over 13 amino acids. Germline values: CDR1 LGHNA, CDR2 YSLEER. CDR3 nucleotides: TGCGCCAGCAGCCAAGATTTTCAGGAGACCCAGTACTTC. As protein: CASSQDFQETQYF.

This clone was detected only a few times. The DNA of the CDR3 is TGTGCCAGCAGCGCCTATTGGACAGGAGCCTACAATGAGCAGTTCTTC. It codes for CASSAYWTGAYNEQFF. J is TRBJ2-1 and V is TRBV9, with 7 bases matching TRBD1. J was trimmed by 2 bases and V by 3 bases; bases with no gene match: 8. Germline CDR1 is SGDLS and CDR2 is YYNGEE. CDR3 length: 16 residues.

The V gene is TRBV6-2 or TRBV6-3, the J gene TRBJ2-7, with D perhaps matching TRBD1 (6 bases). This CDR3 is built from 15 residues. The V and J ends lost 5 bases and 3 bases respectively, with 17 bases between them. The germline gives CDR1 MNHEY, CDR2 SVGEGT. CDR3 sequence reads: CASSAQGREYYEQYF. CDR3 DNA sequence: TGTGCCAGCAGTGCCCAGGGGCGAGAATACTACGAGCAGTACTTC.

In DNA form, the CDR3 reads TGCGCCAGCAGCCAACAGCGCGAGGGCGAGCAGTACTTC. Translation: CASSQQREGEQYF. The chain carries TRBV4-3 and TRBJ2-7; D is possibly TRBD2 (5 bases). Germline-derived CDR1 and CDR2 are LGHNA and YSLEER. Trimming cost V 2 bases and J 6 bases, with 11 bases left between them. The CDR3 is made up of 13 amino acids.

This sequence joins TRBV7-2 and TRBJ1-2; possibly TRBD1 for D (5 bases). Trimming pared 5 bases from V and 4 bases from J, leaving 11 bases between. Germline V gene lookup returns CDR1 SGHTA and CDR2 FQGNSA. This CDR3 contains 13 residues. The CDR3 DNA follows: TGTGCCAGCAGCCCCGACAGCACCTATGGCTACACCTTC. Its translation is CASSPDSTYGYTF.